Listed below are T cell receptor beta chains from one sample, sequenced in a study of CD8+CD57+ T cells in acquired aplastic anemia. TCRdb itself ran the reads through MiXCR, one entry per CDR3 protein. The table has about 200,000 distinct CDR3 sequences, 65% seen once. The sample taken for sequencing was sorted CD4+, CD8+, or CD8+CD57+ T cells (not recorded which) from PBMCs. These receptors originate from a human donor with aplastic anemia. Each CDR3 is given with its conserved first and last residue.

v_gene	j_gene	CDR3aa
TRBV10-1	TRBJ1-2	CASSETTGGSRCTF
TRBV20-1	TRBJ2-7	CSATGTDSYEQYF
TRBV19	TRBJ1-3	CASSIRRTNAGNTIYF
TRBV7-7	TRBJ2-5	CASSPGGGPGEETQYF
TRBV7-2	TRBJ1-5	CASSIDGPRVRQPQHF
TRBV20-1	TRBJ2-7	CSASLVAGLGEQYF
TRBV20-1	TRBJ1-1	CSARQGQSEAFF
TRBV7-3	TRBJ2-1	CASSLGTSGYNEQFF
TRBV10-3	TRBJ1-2	CAISTRDREAGYTF
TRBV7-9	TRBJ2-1	CASSGDTYEQFF
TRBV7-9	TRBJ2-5	CASSFPVWETQYF
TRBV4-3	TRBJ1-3	CASSQATTGSGNTIYF